This T cell receptor beta chain was profiled in a study of cytomegalovirus exposure and HLA in healthy donors. Whole-study findings and limits: Within an earlier analysis, most TCR beta V segments proved productive either about 90% or about 30% of the time. Most TCR sequences showed up rarely, but some public TCRs showed up in many donors.

PCR was performed using 60 Vbeta and 13 Jbeta primers. Source study methods: It was a later analysis that counted tens of millions of unique TCR beta chains, of which some 9.9 million were shared. Produced via immunoSEQ multiplex PCR; TCRdb's table is partial and in-frame only. V and J calls and clone size are as listed in that table; D and trimming were resolved from the DNA. The repertoire holds approximately 90,000 clones, with approximately 76% as singletons. In the case of this clone: Its antigen is as yet unknown.

In germline, CDR1 is SQVTM, CDR2 ANQGSEA. V lost 0 bases to trimming and J lost 2 bases, with 8 bases between them. The CDR3 length is 13 residues. This TCR was sampled from a male donor in good health and CMV-seronegative. The sample consisted of PBMCs. The chain employs TRBV29-1 and TRBJ2-7, with D perhaps matching TRBD1 (5 bases). Here the CDR3 reads CSVEDRQTYEQYF. For the CDR3, the DNA is TGCAGCGTTGAAGATAGACAGACCTACGAGCAGTACTTC.